The 8 T cell receptor beta chains presented below share a single source sample, sequenced in a study of blood T cell repertoires in COVID-19 (dated by TCRdb to the early 2020s). Library preparation used the immunoSEQ multiplex PCR assay. Entries here come from immuneACCESS through TCRdb and include only in-frame sequences with V and J called. Some clones fail to appear in such tables; in the studies checked, an unresolved V gene covers under half of the shortfall, and the cause of the remainder is unknown. Counted in this sample were a few hundred thousand clones; 75% to 95% of them appeared once. About 2.5% of the sample rests with the top ten. Material for sequencing was peripheral blood. The source is a person aged 18 to 35 with COVID-19, enrolled during active disease.

J is TRBJ2-1 and V is TRBV29-1; possible D gene TRBD1, 6 bases. The CDR3 runs 14 residues. The germline CDR1 and CDR2 sequences are SQVTM and ANQGSEA. V lost 4 bases to trimming and J lost 2 bases, with 12 bases between them. CDR3 region: CSVVVRGTYNEQFF. Here the CDR3 DNA reads TGCAGCGTTGTTGTGAGGGGGACCTACAATGAGCAGTTCTTC.

The chain combines TRBV7-9 with TRBJ2-2; TRBD2 is a possible D gene (5 bases). The CDR3 is made up of 16 amino acids. Trimming removed 0 bases at V and 3 bases at J, with 11 bases between. Looked up from germline, CDR1 is SEHNR and CDR2 is FQNEAQ (reference sequence). As DNA, the CDR3 is TGTGCCAGCAGCTTAGCCGGCGGGCGGGACACCGGGGAGCTGTTTTTT. Protein: CASSLAGGRDTGELFF.

To note about this clone: Distinct nucleotide sequences in the sample also encode this CDR3. The chain combines TRBV27 with TRBJ1-1; 7 bases agree with TRBD1. CDR1 is MNHEY and CDR2 is SMNVEV in the germline V gene (reference sequence). The V and J ends lost 0 bases and 5 bases, in that order; junction bases with no gene match: 0. CDR3 size: 13 residues. This CDR3 is CASSLSTGTEAFF. CDR3 DNA: TGTGCCAGCAGTTTATCGACAGGGACTGAAGCTTTCTTT.

V gene TRBV24-1 combines with J gene TRBJ2-1; TRBD2 agrees at 13 bases. Germline V lookup: CDR1 KGHDR, CDR2 SFDVKD. The J segment lost 9 bases and the V segment lost 3 bases, leaving 10 bases of the junction unmatched. This CDR3 region has 17 residues. The CDR3, as DNA: TGTGCCACCAGTGATGACCTGGGACTAGCGGGAATAGGTGAGCAGTTCTTC. Encoded protein: CATSDDLGLAGIGEQFF.

The rearrangement links TRBV5-1 to TRBJ1-2; D ambiguous. Trimming took 0 bases from V and 4 from J, leaving 10 bases between them. CDR1 and CDR2 from the germline V gene are SGHRS and YFSETQ. This CDR3 is 14 amino acids long. DNA of the CDR3: TGCGCCAGCAGCTTGGCCGTTGCGAGCTATGGCTACACCTTC. It yields the protein CASSLAVASYGYTF. The full variable domain, rest sourced from reference TRBV5-1 and TRBJ1-2, is KAGVTQTPRYLIKTRGQQVTLSCSPISGHRSVSWYQQTPGQGLQFLFEYFSETQRNKGNFPGRFSGRQFSNSRSEMNVSTLELGDSALYLCASSLAVASYGYTFGSGTRLTVV.

V gene TRBV19 combines with J gene TRBJ1-2, with TRBD1 matching 7 bases. CDR3 length: 15 amino acids. J gave up 5 bases and V 3 bases, and 9 bases lay outside the gene matches. CDR1 and CDR2 from the germline V gene are LNHDA and SQIVND (reference sequence). This CDR3 is CASSIPGTVSYGYTF. CDR3 sequence (DNA): TGTGCCAGTAGTATTCCCGGGACAGTGTCTTATGGCTACACCTTC.

V gene TRBV5-1 combines with J gene TRBJ2-2; TRBD1 might be the D (5 bases). Germline-derived CDR1 and CDR2 are SGHRS and YFSETQ. This CDR3 has 15 residues. V lost 5 bases to trimming and J lost 4 bases, with 15 bases between them. The CDR3 coding sequence is TGCGCCAGCAGACTTATCCAGGGCGTCACCGGGGAGCTGTTTTTT. The encoded protein is CASRLIQGVTGELFF.

This clone appeared a few times. V gene TRBV9 combines with J gene TRBJ2-1; TRBD2 matches 11 bases. Germline CDR1 and CDR2: SGDLS and YYNGEE. The CDR3 totals 15 residues. After removal of 0 bases from V and 7 bases from J, the junction contained 3 bases not matched to a gene. CDR3 DNA sequence: TGTGCCAGCAGCGTAGAACTAGCGGGAGTTAATGAGCAGTTCTTC. Translated, it gives CASSVELAGVNEQFF.